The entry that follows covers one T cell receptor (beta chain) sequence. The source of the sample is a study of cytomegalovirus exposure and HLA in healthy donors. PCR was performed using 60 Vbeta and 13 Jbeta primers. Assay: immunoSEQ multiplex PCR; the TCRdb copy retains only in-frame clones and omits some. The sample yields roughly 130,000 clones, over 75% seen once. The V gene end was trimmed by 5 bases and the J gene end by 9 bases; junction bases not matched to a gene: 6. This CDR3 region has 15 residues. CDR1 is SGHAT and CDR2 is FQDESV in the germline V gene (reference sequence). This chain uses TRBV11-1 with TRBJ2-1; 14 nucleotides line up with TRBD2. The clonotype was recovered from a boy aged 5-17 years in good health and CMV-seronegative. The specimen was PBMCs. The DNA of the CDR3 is TGTGCCAGCAGCCCGGGGACTAGCGGGAGTGGTGAGCAGTTCTTC. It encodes CASSPGTSGSGEQFF.